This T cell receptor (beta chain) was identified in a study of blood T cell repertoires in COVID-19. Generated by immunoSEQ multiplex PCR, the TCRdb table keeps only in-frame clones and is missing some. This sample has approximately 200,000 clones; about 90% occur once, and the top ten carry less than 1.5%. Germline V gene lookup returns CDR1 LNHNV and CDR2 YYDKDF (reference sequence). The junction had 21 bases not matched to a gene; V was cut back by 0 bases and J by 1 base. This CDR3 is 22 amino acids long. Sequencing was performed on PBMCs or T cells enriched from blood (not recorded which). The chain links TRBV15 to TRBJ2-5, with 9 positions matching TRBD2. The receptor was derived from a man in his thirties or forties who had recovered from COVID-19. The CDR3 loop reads CATSRDSGSGRSGSRAQETQYF. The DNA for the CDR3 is TGTGCCACCAGCAGAGACTCGGGTAGCGGGAGATCTGGGTCAAGGGCCCAAGAGACCCAGTACTTC.